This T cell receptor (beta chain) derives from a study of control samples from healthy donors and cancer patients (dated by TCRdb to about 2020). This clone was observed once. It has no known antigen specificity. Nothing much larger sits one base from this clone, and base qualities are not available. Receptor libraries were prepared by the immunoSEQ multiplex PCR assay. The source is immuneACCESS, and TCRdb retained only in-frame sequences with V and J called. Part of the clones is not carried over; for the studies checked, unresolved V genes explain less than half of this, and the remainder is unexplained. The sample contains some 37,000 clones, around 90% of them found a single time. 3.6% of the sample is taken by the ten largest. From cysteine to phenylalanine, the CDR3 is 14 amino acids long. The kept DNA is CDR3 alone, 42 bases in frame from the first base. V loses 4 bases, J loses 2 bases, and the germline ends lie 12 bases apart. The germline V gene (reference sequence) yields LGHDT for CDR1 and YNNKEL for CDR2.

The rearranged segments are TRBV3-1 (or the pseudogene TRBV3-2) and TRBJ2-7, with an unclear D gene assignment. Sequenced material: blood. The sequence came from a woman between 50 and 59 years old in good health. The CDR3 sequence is CASSPPDTAYEQYF. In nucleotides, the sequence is TGTGCCAGCAGCCCACCAGACACCGCCTACGAGCAGTACTTC.